Below are 26 T cell receptor beta chains sequenced from a single sample in a study of glioma-infiltrating T cells after dendritic cell vaccination. Time point defined: after dendritic cell vaccination, including at tumor progression/relapse. Libraries were prepared by immunoSEQ multiplex PCR; TCRdb keeps only in-frame clonotypes and omits some of them. The repertoire holds 85,000 to 100,000 clones, with 75% to 90% as singletons. Sequenced here: blood, sampled after dendritic cell vaccination. These TCRs come from a human donor with glioblastoma.

This clone was counted once. The DNA for the CDR3 is TGTGCCAGCAGCGTGGGACTAGCGGGATCAGCAGATACGCAGTATTTT. Protein product: CASSVGLAGSADTQYF. The chain combines TRBV9 with TRBJ2-3; 13 positions agree with TRBD2. The germline CDR1 and CDR2 sequences are SGDLS and YYNGEE. V trimming: 2 bases; J trimming: 4 bases; junction bases outside the gene matches: 4. The CDR3 totals 16 residues. The complete variable domain, with remaining parts taken from reference TRBV9 and TRBJ2-3, reads DSGVTQTPKHLITATGQRVTLRCSPRSGDLSVYWYQQSLDQGLQFLIQYYNGEERAKGNILERFSAQQFPDLHSELNLSSLELGDSALYFCASSVGLAGSADTQYFGPGTRLTVL.

The rearrangement links TRBV9 to TRBJ2-7, with 8 bases identical to TRBD1. Germline CDR1 reads SGDLS; CDR2 reads YYNGEE. CDR3 length equals 15 residues. J gave up 5 bases and V 2 bases, and 9 bases lay outside the gene matches. The CDR3 reads CASSVREQGGDEQYF. CDR3 bases: TGTGCCAGCAGCGTCCGTGAACAGGGGGGCGACGAGCAGTACTTC. The variable domain in full, with the rest retrieved from reference TRBV9 and TRBJ2-7, is DSGVTQTPKHLITATGQRVTLRCSPRSGDLSVYWYQQSLDQGLQFLIQYYNGEERAKGNILERFSAQQFPDLHSELNLSSLELGDSALYFCASSVREQGGDEQYFGPGTRLTVT.

This chain connects TRBV5-6 to TRBJ1-3, with 7 positions matching TRBD1. The CDR3 consists of 14 residues. With 4 bases clipped from V and 8 bases from J, the junction kept 9 bases outside the gene matches. The germline V gene has CDR1 SGHDT and CDR2 YYEEEE. The CDR3 sequence is CASSKRQGWDTIYF. CDR3 bases: TGTGCCAGCAGCAAAAGACAGGGTTGGGACACCATATATTTT.

The chain recombines TRBV29-1 with TRBJ2-3, with D possibly being TRBD1 (5 bases). The CDR3 extends over 16 amino acids. The ends were cut back, 4 bases at V and 2 bases at J, with 19 bases in the middle. The germline V gene has CDR1 SQVTM and CDR2 ANQGSEA. This CDR3 is CSVVTGASNDTDTQYF. For the CDR3, the DNA is TGCAGCGTTGTGACTGGGGCTAGTAATGACACAGATACGCAGTATTTT.

This rearrangement joins TRBV5-4 to TRBJ2-1, with 12 nucleotides matching TRBD2. Per the germline V gene, CDR1 is SGHNT and CDR2 is YYREEE (reference sequence). V lost 3 bases and J lost 7; bases outside the gene matches: 14. This CDR3 is 18 amino acids long. The CDR3 DNA follows: TGTGCCAGCAGCTCGGGGGGGAGACTAGCGGGGGAAAAGAATGAGCAGTTCTTC. Translated: CASSSGGRLAGEKNEQFF.

The gene calls are TRBV2 and TRBJ2-1; a weak D match, TRBD2 (6 bases). Germline CDR1 reads SNHLY; CDR2 reads FYNNEI. The CDR3 covers 15 residues. The V and J ends lost 3 bases and 6 bases respectively, with 15 bases between them. The CDR3 sequence is CASSDLAGPVNEQFF. The CDR3 bases are TGTGCCAGCAGTGATCTGGCGGGACCGGTCAATGAGCAGTTCTTC.

V gene TRBV11-2 combines with J gene TRBJ2-3; 7 nucleotides align to TRBD2. The CDR3 consists of 15 residues. Unmatched junction bases numbered 11, after V lost 5 bases and J lost 6 bases. CDR1 is SGHAT and CDR2 is FQNNGV in the germline V gene. CDR3 amino acids: CASSPRKGGWDTQYF. The DNA for the CDR3 is TGTGCCAGCAGCCCTCGGAAGGGAGGGTGGGATACGCAGTATTTT. Full variable domain (rest looked up from reference TRBV11-2 and TRBJ2-3): EAGVAQSPRYKIIEKRQSVAFWCNPISGHATLYWYQQILGQGPKLLIQFQNNGVVDDSQLPKDRFSAERLKGVDSTLKIQPAKLEDSAVYLCASSPRKGGWDTQYFGPGTRLTVL.

This clone was recorded once. V usage is TRBV5-6 and J usage is TRBJ1-4, with D maybe TRBD1 (5 bases). The CDR3 has 16 residues. The ends were cut back, 0 bases at V and 0 bases at J, with 9 bases in the middle. Germline-derived CDR1 and CDR2 are SGHDT and YYEEEE. The CDR3 protein is CASSLEGKATNEKLFF. The DNA for the CDR3 is TGTGCCAGCAGCTTGGAGGGGAAAGCAACTAATGAAAAACTGTTTTTT.

This chain uses TRBV7-2 with TRBJ1-2; a possible D gene is TRBD1 (5 bases). This CDR3 has 13 residues. V gave up 5 bases and J gave up 2 bases, with 9 bases separating them. Germline V gene data show CDR1 as SGHTA and CDR2 as FQGNSA. The CDR3 loop is CASSPAGNYGYTF. DNA of the CDR3: TGTGCCAGCAGCCCCGCAGGGAACTATGGCTACACCTTC.

The CDR3 nucleotides are TGTGCCAGCAGCTTGGTGGGAGCCGGGGCCTACGAGCAGTACTTC. Translation gives CASSLVGAGAYEQYF. The chain couples TRBV5-5 to TRBJ2-7; a weak D match, TRBD2 (5 bases). CDR3 length equals 15 residues. Germline loops: CDR1 SGHKS, CDR2 YYEKEE (reference sequence). The V gene lost 0 bases and the J gene lost 2 bases, with 12 bases spanning the gap.

The chain couples TRBV19 to TRBJ1-3; no clear D. V lost 5 bases to trimming and J lost 0 bases, with 5 bases between them. Germline-derived CDR1 and CDR2 are LNHDA and SQIVND (reference sequence). The CDR3 is 13 amino acids. The CDR3 DNA follows: TGTGCCAGTAGTTCGAGCTCTGGAAACACCATATATTTT. Translated, it gives CASSSSSGNTIYF.

This sequence joins TRBV19 and TRBJ2-2; 9 bases are a match to TRBD1. J was trimmed by 1 base and V by 4 bases; bases with no gene match: 4. The CDR3 length is 16 residues. Per the germline V gene, CDR1 is LNHDA and CDR2 is SQIVND (reference sequence). The CDR3 DNA reads as TGTGCCAGTAGTAAAAGGACAGGGGAGAACACCGGGGAGCTGTTTTTT. Translated, it gives CASSKRTGENTGELFF.

This chain connects TRBV4-3 to TRBJ2-3, with 7 bases fitting TRBD2. V was clipped by 4 bases and J by 4 bases; unmatched bases: 8. The CDR3 totals 15 residues. The germline V gene has CDR1 LGHNA and CDR2 YSLEER. The chain's CDR3 is CASSLERGGADTQYF. The CDR3 bases are TGCGCCAGCAGCCTCGAGCGGGGTGGGGCAGATACGCAGTATTTT.

This clone was seen only a few times. The rearrangement uses TRBV5-8 and TRBJ1-1; perhaps TRBD1 as D (5 bases). The germline CDR1 and CDR2 sequences are SGHTS and YDEGEE. Trimming removed 0 bases from V and 5 bases from J, with 17 bases in between. The CDR3 is made up of 16 amino acids. CDR3 loop: CASSLVFGGRETEAFF. CDR3 coding DNA: TGTGCCAGCAGCTTGGTGTTCGGGGGAAGAGAGACTGAAGCTTTCTTT. Full variable domain (outside the CDR3, taken from reference TRBV5-8 and TRBJ1-1): EAGVTQSPTHLIKTRGQQATLRCSPISGHTSVYWYQQALGLGLQFLLWYDEGEERNRGNFPPRFSGRQFPNYSSELNVNALELEDSALYLCASSLVFGGRETEAFFGQGTRLTVV.

This chain joins TRBV7-6 and TRBJ2-5, with 9 bases that match TRBD1. Germline CDR1 reads SGHVS; CDR2 reads FNYEAQ. V shed 3 bases and J 2 bases; nucleotides not matched to a gene: 10. The CDR3 loop spans 17 amino acids. The CDR3 here is CASSFDVDRGAQETQYF. For the CDR3, the DNA is TGTGCCAGCAGCTTCGACGTAGACAGGGGGGCTCAAGAGACCCAGTACTTC.

This clone was recorded only once. The rearrangement links TRBV18 to TRBJ1-2, with unresolved D. With 8 bases removed from V and 3 bases from J, the gap between germline ends came to 13 bases. CDR3 length: 13 residues. From germline, CDR1 is KGHSH and CDR2 LQKENI. The CDR3 reads CASHLGMDYGYTF. CDR3 nucleotide sequence: TGTGCCAGCCATCTCGGGATGGACTATGGCTACACCTTC.

This clone was seen a few times. The chain uses TRBV2 and TRBJ2-1; 13 bases are shared with TRBD2. The CDR3 runs 15 residues. Losses at the gene ends were 5 bases for V and 7 bases for J; bases not matched to a gene: 5. Germline values: CDR1 SNHLY, CDR2 FYNNEI. CDR3 residues: CASSRTSGSGNEQFF. The CDR3 DNA is TGTGCCAGCAGTCGGACTAGCGGGAGTGGAAATGAGCAGTTCTTC.

This clone came up once. This chain uses TRBV10-2 with TRBJ2-6, with no clear D. The germline V gene encodes CDR1 WSHSY and CDR2 SAAADI. This CDR3 is built from 17 residues. Trimming shortened V by 3 bases and J by 0 bases, and 12 bases separated the two germline ends. DNA of the CDR3: TGCGCCAGCAGTGAACAGTCCCCCTACTCTGGGGCCAACGTCCTGACTTTC. As protein: CASSEQSPYSGANVLTF.

CDR3 bases: TGCAGCGTCCACCTCCGGGACAGGGGGTACGAGCAGTACTTC. Protein sequence: CSVHLRDRGYEQYF. The J gene is TRBJ2-7, the V gene TRBV29-1, with 11 bases aligning to TRBD1. This CDR3 is built from 14 residues. V gave up 6 bases and J gave up 4 bases; unmatched junction bases: 8. Per germline, CDR1 SQVTM and CDR2 ANQGSEA.

The chain uses TRBV6-6 and TRBJ2-3, with D possibly matching TRBD1 (5 bases). Germline V gene lookup returns CDR1 MNHNY and CDR2 SVGAGI (reference sequence). The CDR3 covers 12 residues. V was shortened by 5 bases and J by 6 bases, with 9 bases between the two germline ends. The CDR3 loop is CASSTSGDTQYF. In nucleotides, the CDR3 is TGTGCCAGCAGTACCTCAGGGGATACGCAGTATTTT.

The chain couples TRBV28 to TRBJ2-7, with 13 bases identical to TRBD2. The germline CDR1 and CDR2 sequences are MDHEN and SYDVKM. The CDR3 sequence is 19 residues long. The V and J ends lost 2 bases and 6 bases, in that order; junction bases with no gene match: 16. CDR3 nucleotides: TGTGCCAGCAGTTTACGACGACTAGCGGGAGGAGGAAGGTGGGGCGAGCAGTACTTC. Translation: CASSLRRLAGGGRWGEQYF.

The V call is TRBV2, the J call TRBJ2-3; D is possibly TRBD2 (5 bases). The germline gives CDR1 SNHLY, CDR2 FYNNEI. The CDR3 loop spans 13 amino acids. V dropped 5 bases and J dropped 2 bases, with 8 bases sitting between them. The CDR3 DNA follows: TGTGCCAGCAGTTGGACTTCCACAGATACGCAGTATTTT. This encodes CASSWTSTDTQYF. The whole variable domain, remainder taken from reference TRBV2 and TRBJ2-3, is EPEVTQTPSHQVTQMGQEVILRCVPISNHLYFYWYRQILGQKVEFLVSFYNNEISEKSEIFDDQFSVERPDGSNFTLKIRSTKLEDSAMYFCASSWTSTDTQYFGPGTRLTVL.

The chain links TRBV4-3 to TRBJ2-5; 10 bases agree with TRBD2. Germline V gene lookup returns CDR1 LGHNA and CDR2 YSLEER. The CDR3 consists of 18 residues. Germline trimming cut 4 bases from V and 5 bases from J; bases unmatched to any gene: 16. CDR3 region: CASSPQGERGGLVETQYF. In DNA form, the CDR3 reads TGCGCCAGCAGCCCCCAGGGTGAGCGGGGGGGCCTAGTTGAGACCCAGTACTTC.

The CDR3 region is CASRGTGSSYEQYF. In DNA form, the CDR3 reads TGCGCCAGCAGAGGGACAGGGAGCTCCTACGAGCAGTACTTC. This chain uses TRBV5-1 with TRBJ2-7, with 9 bases that match TRBD1. This CDR3 contains 14 residues. V lost 5 bases to trimming and J lost 0 bases; unmatched junction nucleotides: 3. Germline assignment: CDR1 SGHRS and CDR2 YFSETQ.

A few counts support this clone. This chain links TRBV19 with TRBJ2-1; 7 bases line up with TRBD2. The V gene's germline CDR1 is LNHDA and CDR2 SQIVND (reference sequence). Trimming took 6 bases from V and 4 from J; bases not matched to a gene: 21. The CDR3 covers 19 residues. This chain's CDR3 is CASSPNPYRDYLPYNEQFF. CDR3 nucleotides: TGTGCCAGTAGCCCCAACCCCTATCGGGACTACCTACCTTACAATGAGCAGTTCTTC.

V usage is TRBV6-5 and J usage is TRBJ2-7; TRBD2 matches 7 bases. Looked up from germline, CDR1 is MNHEY and CDR2 is SVGAGI. With 2 bases clipped from V and 2 bases from J, the junction kept 6 bases outside the gene matches. The CDR3 consists of 15 residues. In DNA, the CDR3 is TGTGCCAGCAGTTACCTGACTAGCACTACCTACGAGCAGTACTTC. Translation gives CASSYLTSTTYEQYF.